Listed below are T cell receptor beta chains from one sample, sequenced in a study of cytomegalovirus exposure and HLA in healthy donors. Produced via immunoSEQ multiplex PCR; TCRdb's table is partial and in-frame only. The repertoire includes about 150,000 clones, roughly 80% of them detected once, and under 7.5% sits in the top ten. Sequencing was performed on PBMCs. These receptors originate from a woman aged 50 to 60 in good health and CMV-seropositive. CDR3s include the opening cysteine and the closing phenylalanine or tryptophan. A D gene is named only where the DNA matches it firmly. Only some rows state a clone size, as once, few, many or a class for expanded clones.

V gene	J gene	clone size	D gene	CDR3 DNA	CDR3 protein
TRBV7-9	TRBJ2-7	-	-	TGTGCCAGCAGCTTAGTCGGTTATGGAGACGAGCAGTACTTC	CASSLVGYGDEQYF
TRBV25-1	TRBJ2-5	-	TRBD1	TGTGCCAGCAGGCCGAGACAGGGGGTTGTAGAGACCCAGTACTTC	CASRPRQGVVETQYF
TRBV30	TRBJ2-7	-	TRBD2	TGTGCCTGGAGTCCTTCGGGACTAGCGGGGGCCGGGGCCCACGAGCAGTACTTC	CAWSPSGLAGAGAHEQYF
TRBV2	TRBJ1-1	few	-	TGTGCCAGCACCGTCGGCAGACTCCTAGGGAACACTGAAGCTTTCTTT	CASTVGRLLGNTEAFF
TRBV6-5	TRBJ1-2	-	-	TGTGCCAGCAGCCCCCGGGGGAACTATGGCTACACCTTC	CASSPRGNYGYTF
TRBV19	TRBJ1-6	-	-	TGTGCCAGTAGAGCAGGGGATCGGGATAATTCACCCCTCCACTTT	CASRAGDRDNSPLHF
TRBV2	TRBJ1-2	-	-	TGTGCCAGCAGTGAATCCCGAAAGAGAAACCTATATGGCTACACCTTC	CASSESRKRNLYGYTF
TRBV18	TRBJ2-1	-	TRBD1	TGTGCCAGCTCACCACGAGGGGGCTTTCGAAATGAGCAGTTCTTC	CASSPRGGFRNEQFF
TRBV7-2	TRBJ2-5	few	TRBD2	TGTGCCAGCAGCTCCTCTAGCGGGGGGGGACAAGAGACCCAGTACTTC	CASSSSSGGGQETQYF
TRBV5-6	TRBJ2-5	-	-	TGTGCCAGCAGCTTGGCGGCAGGCGAGACCCAGTACTTC	CASSLAAGETQYF
TRBV25-1	TRBJ2-1	-	TRBD1	TGTGCCAGCAGTGAACAGGGGGCGCGGCCCTCCAATGAGCAGTTCTTC	CASSEQGARPSNEQFF
TRBV10-3	TRBJ2-1	-	-	TGTGCCATCAGGAACAGGGATGAGCAGTTCTTC	CAIRNRDEQFF
TRBV2	TRBJ1-2	few	TRBD1	TGTGCCAGCGGGACAGACCTGGGGAGCTATGGCTACACCTTC	CASGTDLGSYGYTF
TRBV2	TRBJ2-7	-	-	TGTGCCAGCAGTGGTCAGGGAAGGTCCTACGAGCAGTACTTC	CASSGQGRSYEQYF
TRBV14	TRBJ1-5	once	-	TGTGCCAGCAGCCAAAGGGGGAGCAATCAGCCCCAGCATTTT	CASSQRGSNQPQHF
TRBV6-1	TRBJ1-5	-	-	TGTGCCAGCAGTGAAGTTGGGTTCGGGCAGCCCCAGCATTTT	CASSEVGFGQPQHF